One and the same sample provided the 26 T cell receptor beta chains below, sequenced in a study of metastatic and nonmetastatic thyroid tumors. Ahead of thyroid surgery, no patient had received treatment of any kind. MiXCR re-clonotyped the PCR reads for TCRdb. Among 30,000 to 40,000 clones, 15% to 20% were seen once, and the ten largest hold around 18%. The sequencing sample was made of blood. All receptors come from a female donor with papillary thyroid cancer or a benign thyroid nodule (not recorded which). Some clones in this sample may be carry-over from other donors' samples.

This clone has more than one count but fewer than ten. The chain has TRBV25-1 and TRBJ2-7; a possible D gene is TRBD2 (6 bases). Trimming cost V 6 bases and J 7 bases, with 10 bases left between them. The V gene's germline CDR1 is MGHDK and CDR2 SYGVNS. The length of the CDR3 is 11 residues. In DNA, the CDR3 is TGTGCCAGCAGAGAGGCGGGAGAGCAGTACTTC. This encodes CASREAGEQYF.

Note on this clone: An end of the junction does not agree with germline; a read error may underlie this. The chain has TRBV20-1 and TRBJ2-2; maybe TRBD2 (5 bases). Per germline, CDR1 DFQATT and CDR2 SNEGSKA (reference sequence). The CDR3 is 13 amino acids. The CDR3 is CSARHGTTGEPFF. The CDR3 DNA sequence: TGCAGTGCTAGACACGGTACCACCGGGGAGCCGTTTTTT.

V usage is TRBV6-1 and J usage is TRBJ2-7; possibly TRBD1 or TRBD2 for D (5 bases each). This CDR3 comprises 16 residues. The V gene's germline CDR1 is MNHNS and CDR2 SASEGT. V was cut by 6 bases and J by 0 bases, with 18 bases left in between. The chain's CDR3 is CASSHYGTGYSYEQYF. Written as DNA, the CDR3 is TGTGCCAGCAGCCACTACGGGACGGGCTACTCCTACGAGCAGTACTTC.

Sample share makes this clone medium-sized. The V gene is TRBV20-1, the J gene TRBJ2-7; D is ambiguous. The CDR3 consists of 13 residues. Germline CDR1 and CDR2: DFQATT and SNEGSKA (reference sequence). The V and J ends lost 0 bases and 0 bases respectively, with 6 bases between them. The CDR3 bases are TGCAGTGCTAGAGATGCCAACTCCTACGAGCAGTACTTC. It is translated as CSARDANSYEQYF.

A note on this clone: At one end the junction does not follow the germline gene, possibly because of a read error. The rearrangement links TRBV27 to TRBJ2-2; D may be TRBD2 (5 bases). This CDR3 is built from 15 residues. Germline-derived CDR1 and CDR2 are MNHEY and SMNVEV (reference sequence). CDR3 region: CAISSSGRNTGELFF. Here the CDR3 DNA reads TGTGCCATCAGTTCCAGTGGGAGAAACACCGGGGAGCTGTTTTTT.

This clone has a count of ten or more. The chain carries TRBV6-1 and TRBJ1-6, with D perhaps matching TRBD1 (6 bases). Trimming stripped 6 bases from V and 8 bases from J, with 11 bases between. The CDR3 runs 13 residues. Looked up from germline, CDR1 is MNHNS and CDR2 is SASEGT. CDR3 sequence reads: CASSSDRHSPLHF. The CDR3 region has the DNA TGTGCCAGCAGCTCCGACAGGCATTCACCCCTCCACTTT.

This clone was recorded only once. This clone may be a read error of a much larger clone one base away. The chain has TRBV30 and TRBJ2-5, with D hard to call. V lost 7 bases, J lost 2 bases, and 5 bases lay in between. CDR3 size: 10 residues. Germline V gene data show CDR1 as GTSNPN and CDR2 as SVGIG (reference sequence). Here the CDR3 DNA reads TGTGCCTTTCAACAAGAGACCCAGTACTTC. Residues: CAFQQETQYF.

The sample holds many counts of this clone. The V call is TRBV19, the J call TRBJ2-7; unclear D gene. The CDR3 covers 12 residues. V lost 6 bases and J 3 bases, leaving 9 bases between the germline ends. From germline, CDR1 is LNHDA and CDR2 SQIVND (reference sequence). CDR3 in DNA: TGTGCCAGTAGCCAAGGAAACTACGAGCAGTACTTC. It encodes CASSQGNYEQYF.

Many counts were recorded for this clone. This specimen includes other DNA sequences encoding the same CDR3. The V and J genes are TRBV20-1 and TRBJ1-1; TRBD1 aligns across 8 bases. Germline values: CDR1 DFQATT, CDR2 SNEGSKA (reference sequence). After removal of 4 bases from V and 0 bases from J, the junction contained 7 bases not matched to a gene. This CDR3 comprises 15 residues. In nucleotides, the CDR3 is TGCAGTGCTATAGATCTGGGACAGGTGAACACTGAAGCTTTCTTT. Amino acids: CSAIDLGQVNTEAFF.

This clone was detected many times. J is TRBJ1-6 and V is TRBV9; weak D call: TRBD1 (6 bases). V was clipped by 3 bases and J by 8 bases, with 15 bases between them. Germline V gene lookup returns CDR1 SGDLS and CDR2 YYNGEE. CDR3 length: 15 amino acids. The CDR3 DNA reads TGTGCCAGCAGCGCCCACAGGGAGGGTTATTCACCCCTCCACTTT. It encodes CASSAHREGYSPLHF.

V and J are TRBV28 and TRBJ2-2; D is perhaps TRBD1 or TRBD2 (6 bases each). From germline, CDR1 is MDHEN and CDR2 SYDVKM. The ends were cut back, 6 bases at V and 4 bases at J, with 15 bases in the middle. The CDR3 totals 15 residues. CDR3 sequence (DNA): TGTGCCAGCAGGGCCGACGGGGGCGCCACCGGGGAGCTGTTTTTT. This translates into CASRADGGATGELFF.

The V and J genes are TRBV11-3 and TRBJ2-2, with D possibly TRBD1 on 6 matching bases. This CDR3 region has 15 residues. Germline-derived CDR1 and CDR2 are SGHNT and YENEEA. The ends were cut back, 4 bases at V and 7 bases at J, with 16 bases in the middle. The chain's CDR3 is CASSSGQSKGGELFF. In DNA form, the CDR3 reads TGTGCCAGCAGCTCCGGACAGTCAAAAGGCGGGGAGCTGTTTTTT.

V is TRBV14 and J is TRBJ1-2; unclear D gene. Germline V gene sequence: CDR1 SGHDN, CDR2 FVKESK. V dropped 3 bases and J dropped 8 bases, with 13 bases sitting between them. This CDR3 contains 13 residues. The CDR3 loop is CASSQSRSEGYTF. The CDR3 bases are TGTGCCAGCAGCCAGTCCAGGAGCGAGGGCTACACCTTC.

This clone was observed at least ten times. The CDR3 spells CASSATSPVPDEQFF. The DNA of the CDR3 is TGTGCCAGCAGCGCGACTAGCCCGGTTCCCGATGAGCAGTTCTTC. This chain joins TRBV6-1 and TRBJ2-1; 7 nucleotides align to TRBD2. The CDR3 is 15 amino acids. V was pared by 6 bases and J by 8 bases, with 13 bases of the junction left unmatched. Germline CDR1 MNHNS, CDR2 SASEGT.

This clone was detected a few times. The chain recombines TRBV6-2 or TRBV6-3 with TRBJ1-4; D unresolved. CDR3 length: 13 residues. CDR1 and CDR2 from the germline V gene are MNHEY and SVGEGT. Trimming shortened V by 0 bases and J by 8 bases, and 7 bases separated the two germline ends. CDR3 amino acids: CASSYSPREKLFF. In DNA form, the CDR3 reads TGTGCCAGCAGTTACTCCCCGAGGGAAAAACTGTTTTTT.

This clone was picked up a small number of times. One base away lies a much larger clone, so this may be a sequencing read error. The same CDR3 also results from other DNA sequences found in this sample. The V call is TRBV2, the J call TRBJ2-5; perhaps TRBD1 as D (6 bases). This CDR3 spans 17 amino acids. Germline V gives CDR1 SNHLY, CDR2 FYNNEI. The ends were cut back, 4 bases at V and 5 bases at J, with 23 bases in the middle. CDR3 sequence reads: CASSGGALQGVGETQYF. The CDR3 DNA follows: TGTGCCAGCAGTGGAGGGGCCTTACAGGGTGTGGGTGAGACCCAGTACTTC.

About this clone: No DNA is shown, since the ends of the CDR3 on it are uncertain; the CDR3 is the one TCRdb lists. V gene TRBV7-2 combines with J gene TRBJ2-3; TRBD1, the table's D call, lacks a check against the DNA. CDR1 SGHTA and CDR2 FQGNSA come from the germline V gene. The CDR3 is 14 amino acids long, termini counted. The CDR3 region is CASSFGTGAYTHYF.

This clone came up many times. The chain employs TRBV9 and TRBJ2-2; 8 bases align to TRBD2. V was pared by 4 bases and J by 6 bases, with 5 bases of the junction left unmatched. The CDR3 has 14 amino acids. Germline V gene lookup returns CDR1 SGDLS and CDR2 YYNGEE. CDR3 DNA: TGTGCCAGCAGCCCCTTACTAGCGGCCGGGGAGCTGTTTTTT. The encoded protein is CASSPLLAAGELFF.

The genes are TRBV19 and TRBJ2-1; tentative D call: TRBD2 (5 bases). Germline V gives CDR1 LNHDA, CDR2 SQIVND (reference sequence). The CDR3 consists of 15 residues. Trimming left V 7 bases short and J 1 base short, with 14 bases between. CDR3 DNA sequence: TGTGCCAGTACGCACTCCCCGGGGTCCTACAATGAGCAGTTCTTC. Amino acid sequence: CASTHSPGSYNEQFF.

Of note for this clone: The junction shows a germline mismatch at one end, possibly a read error. This chain uses TRBV6-2 or TRBV6-3 with TRBJ2-6, with 7 bases identical to TRBD1. CDR3 size: 17 residues. CDR1 is MNHEY, CDR2 SVGEGT, per germline. CDR3 residues: CASRKRDSLSVANVLTF. CDR3 DNA: TGCGCCAGCAGGAAACGGGACAGTTTATCTGTGGCCAACGTCCTGACTTTC.

This clone was counted ten times or more. J is TRBJ1-5 and V is TRBV6-1; D may be TRBD1 (5 bases). The CDR3 spans 14 residues. Germline V lookup: CDR1 MNHNS, CDR2 SASEGT. The ends were cut back, 2 bases at V and 7 bases at J, with 12 bases in the middle. The CDR3 DNA follows: TGTGCCAGCAGTGAAACGGGGGAGGGACAGCCCCAGCATTTT. Amino acid sequence: CASSETGEGQPQHF.

This clone was seen repeatedly, ten times or more. This sequence joins TRBV28 and TRBJ1-2, with D possibly being TRBD1 (6 bases). Looked up from germline, CDR1 is MDHEN and CDR2 is SYDVKM. The CDR3 runs 13 residues. V lost 6 bases, J lost 5 bases, and 13 bases lay in between. CDR3 DNA: TGTGCCAGCAGCGGGACACTCCAGTATGGCTACACCTTC. It specifies CASSGTLQYGYTF.

At least ten counts were recorded for this clone. The V and J genes are TRBV25-1 and TRBJ1-6; 11 bases match TRBD1. In germline, CDR1 is MGHDK, CDR2 SYGVNS. The J segment lost 9 bases and the V segment lost 2 bases, leaving 6 bases of the junction unmatched. The CDR3 covers 16 residues. As DNA, the CDR3 is TGTGCCAGCAGTGAAACAAGGACAGGGGGCGTTTCACCCCTCCACTTT. Its translation is CASSETRTGGVSPLHF. Looking up the rest from reference TRBV25-1 and TRBJ1-6 gives the full variable domain: EADIYQTPRYLVIGTGKKITLECSQTMGHDKMYWYQQDPGMELHLIHYSYGVNSTEKGDLSSESTVSRIRTEHFPLTLESARPSHTSQYLCASSETRTGGVSPLHFGNGTRLTVT.

This clone occurred many times. The CDR3 protein is CASSRTGAYSPLHF. CDR3 bases: TGTGCCAGCAGCCGGACAGGGGCGTATTCACCCCTCCACTTT. The rearrangement links TRBV14 to TRBJ1-6, with 9 bases lining up with TRBD1. V dropped 4 bases and J dropped 8; count of bases not matched to a gene: 3. The CDR3 has 14 amino acids. CDR1 is SGHDN, CDR2 FVKESK, per germline.

This clone was observed a few times. Sequence at one end of the junction differs from germline and may be a read error. V usage is TRBV5-5 and J usage is TRBJ2-7; perhaps TRBD1 as D (5 bases). Germline V gives CDR1 SGHKS, CDR2 YYEKEE (reference sequence). The CDR3 is 13 amino acids. DNA of the CDR3: TGTGCTAGCAGCGCAGGGTACCTATACGAGCAGTACTTC. Translating gives CASSAGYLYEQYF.

The table lists this clone with a few counts. The chain recombines TRBV28 with TRBJ1-1; possibly TRBD1 for D (6 bases). Trimming removed 10 bases from V and 3 bases from J, with 24 bases in between. Per the germline V gene, CDR1 is MDHEN and CDR2 is SYDVKM. The CDR3 totals 16 residues. As DNA, the CDR3 is TGTGCCAACACCACGGATCCGGGACACGTGGACACTGAAGCTTTCTTT. This translates into CANTTDPGHVDTEAFF.